This is a list of T cell receptor beta chains from one sample in a study of T cell responses to AZD1222 COVID-19 vaccine. Sequenced by immunoSEQ multiplex PCR; TCRdb stores in-frame clones only, minus some. The sample lists about 120,000 clones, just over 85% occurring once. Material: peripheral blood, obtained on day 0 of AZD1222 vaccination. The receptors were gathered from an adult in good health. Both conserved end residues are part of each CDR3. The D gene is left open where the match is weak. The size of a clone is reported for some rows only, either as once, few or many, or as a class for expanded clones.

CDR3 DNA: TGTGCCAGCAGGTCGACTAGCGAGGAGACCCAGTACTTC; CDR3 protein: CASRSTSEETQYF; V gene: TRBV5-4; D gene: TRBD2; J gene: TRBJ2-5; clone size: -
CDR3 DNA: TGTGCCAGCAGCATGACGGATGGCTACACCTTC; CDR3 protein: CASSMTDGYTF; V gene: TRBV21-1; D gene: -; J gene: TRBJ1-2; clone size: -
CDR3 DNA: TGTGCCAGTAGGGACAGGGGCTTGAACACTGAAGCTTTCTTT; CDR3 protein: CASRDRGLNTEAFF; V gene: TRBV19; D gene: TRBD1; J gene: TRBJ1-1; clone size: -
CDR3 DNA: TGTGCCAGTACCCCGGACAGGGTCAACAACTATGGCTACACCTTC; CDR3 protein: CASTPDRVNNYGYTF; V gene: TRBV19; D gene: TRBD1; J gene: TRBJ1-2; clone size: -
CDR3 DNA: TGTGCCAGCAGCCAAGAACTAGGTAGCGGGGGGGCAGGAGAGACCCAGTACTTC; CDR3 protein: CASSQELGSGGAGETQYF; V gene: TRBV4-2; D gene: TRBD2; J gene: TRBJ2-5; clone size: -
CDR3 DNA: TGTGCCAGCAGCCAGGGAGGGCCCCAGCATTTT; CDR3 protein: CASSQGGPQHF; V gene: TRBV6-2/TRBV6-3; D gene: -; J gene: TRBJ1-5; clone size: -
CDR3 DNA: TGTGCCAGCAGCCCAACCCCGACAGGTACGGCGGACAATGAGCAGTTCTTC; CDR3 protein: CASSPTPTGTADNEQFF; V gene: TRBV7-3; D gene: -; J gene: TRBJ2-1; clone size: -
CDR3 DNA: TGTGCCAGCAGGCGTGGGACAGGGCTCAATCAGCCCCAGCATTTT; CDR3 protein: CASRRGTGLNQPQHF; V gene: TRBV6-5; D gene: TRBD1; J gene: TRBJ1-5; clone size: -
CDR3 DNA: TGTGCCAGCAGCTTAGGAGGGCGGGACAGGGTGAGAAATTCACCCCTCCACTTT; CDR3 protein: CASSLGGRDRVRNSPLHF; V gene: TRBV7-8; D gene: TRBD1; J gene: TRBJ1-6; clone size: -
CDR3 DNA: TGTGCCAGCAGCTTGCGGACAGGCTCTGGAAACACCATATATTTT; CDR3 protein: CASSLRTGSGNTIYF; V gene: TRBV9; D gene: TRBD1; J gene: TRBJ1-3; clone size: -
CDR3 DNA: TGTGCCAGCAGCTATGACAGGGGGCGCGGCTATGGCTACACCTTC; CDR3 protein: CASSYDRGRGYGYTF; V gene: TRBV7-9; D gene: TRBD1; J gene: TRBJ1-2; clone size: -
CDR3 DNA: TGTGCCAGCTCAAAGTACGGGTCAGGAGAGACCCAGTACTTC; CDR3 protein: CASSKYGSGETQYF; V gene: TRBV18; D gene: -; J gene: TRBJ2-5; clone size: -
CDR3 DNA: TGTGCCAGCAGTTTGAGGTCGGGCGGGAGGAGCTCCTACGAGCAGTACTTC; CDR3 protein: CASSLRSGGRSSYEQYF; V gene: TRBV28; D gene: TRBD2; J gene: TRBJ2-7; clone size: -
CDR3 DNA: TGCGCCAGCAGCAGTGGACAGGAACATAACTATGGCTACACCTTC; CDR3 protein: CASSSGQEHNYGYTF; V gene: TRBV5-1; D gene: TRBD1; J gene: TRBJ1-2; clone size: -
CDR3 DNA: TGTGCCAGCAGTTACTCAGACAGGGGATACTACGAGCAGTACTTC; CDR3 protein: CASSYSDRGYYEQYF; V gene: TRBV6-2/TRBV6-3; D gene: TRBD1; J gene: TRBJ2-7; clone size: -
CDR3 DNA: TGCGCCAGCAGCCAAGAAAGGGGGCTGGGCTATGGCTACACCTTC; CDR3 protein: CASSQERGLGYGYTF; V gene: TRBV4-1; D gene: TRBD1; J gene: TRBJ1-2; clone size: -
CDR3 DNA: TGTGCCAGCAGTCACAATTTGGGGAGCTCCTACGAGCAGTACTTC; CDR3 protein: CASSHNLGSSYEQYF; V gene: TRBV6-2/TRBV6-3; D gene: -; J gene: TRBJ2-7; clone size: -
CDR3 DNA: TGTGCCAGCAGCTTAGCTACGAACACCGGGGAGCTGTTTTTT; CDR3 protein: CASSLATNTGELFF; V gene: TRBV7-2; D gene: -; J gene: TRBJ2-2; clone size: -
CDR3 DNA: TGTGCCTGGAGTCTATCCTTGACTAGCGGGGAAGGGGAGCTGTTTTTT; CDR3 protein: CAWSLSLTSGEGELFF; V gene: TRBV30; D gene: TRBD2; J gene: TRBJ2-2; clone size: -
CDR3 DNA: TGCGCCAGCAGCTTGGAACAGGAATTCAATGGCTACACCTTC; CDR3 protein: CASSLEQEFNGYTF; V gene: TRBV5-1; D gene: -; J gene: TRBJ1-2; clone size: -
CDR3 DNA: TGTGCCAGCAGTTCCAGGTATATGGTAGGGCAGCTTGAAGCTTTCTTT; CDR3 protein: CASSSRYMVGQLEAFF; V gene: TRBV6-5; D gene: -; J gene: TRBJ1-1; clone size: few
CDR3 DNA: TGTGCCAGCTCACAACTAGCGGGACCATCCAGGGCCTACAATGAGCAGTTCTTC; CDR3 protein: CASSQLAGPSRAYNEQFF; V gene: TRBV18; D gene: TRBD2; J gene: TRBJ2-1; clone size: -
CDR3 DNA: TGTGCCAGCAGCTTTATATTGACAAGAAACCAAGAGACCCAGTACTTC; CDR3 protein: CASSFILTRNQETQYF; V gene: TRBV7-9; D gene: -; J gene: TRBJ2-5; clone size: -
CDR3 DNA: TGTGCCAGCAGGGCAAGGACAGGTTCGACCTACGAGCAGTACTTC; CDR3 protein: CASRARTGSTYEQYF; V gene: TRBV7-9; D gene: TRBD1; J gene: TRBJ2-7; clone size: -
CDR3 DNA: TGTGCCAGCTTCGGGACGGCGAACACTGAAGCTTTCTTT; CDR3 protein: CASFGTANTEAFF; V gene: TRBV6-5; D gene: -; J gene: TRBJ1-1; clone size: -
CDR3 DNA: TGCAGCGTTCGGACTAGCGGGGCCTACGAGCAGTACTTC; CDR3 protein: CSVRTSGAYEQYF; V gene: TRBV29-1; D gene: TRBD2; J gene: TRBJ2-7; clone size: -
CDR3 DNA: TGTGCCAGCAGCCAAGAGGATGGGCAGGGTTCAACCACCTCGTACACAGATACGCAGTATTTT; CDR3 protein: CASSQEDGQGSTTSYTDTQYF; V gene: TRBV3-1/TRBV3-2; D gene: -; J gene: TRBJ2-3; clone size: -
CDR3 DNA: TGCAGCGTTCCCCCTCAGGGCGGAATGAACACTGAAGCTTTCTTT; CDR3 protein: CSVPPQGGMNTEAFF; V gene: TRBV29-1; D gene: -; J gene: TRBJ1-1; clone size: -
CDR3 DNA: TGTGCCAGCAGCTTAGACCGCGGGGGGGCGAACACCGGGGAGCTGTTTTTT; CDR3 protein: CASSLDRGGANTGELFF; V gene: TRBV7-2; D gene: TRBD2; J gene: TRBJ2-2; clone size: once
CDR3 DNA: TGTGCCAGCAGCTCCCGATGGGCGGAGGTTGGCTACACCTTC; CDR3 protein: CASSSRWAEVGYTF; V gene: TRBV11-1; D gene: -; J gene: TRBJ1-2; clone size: once
CDR3 DNA: TGTGCCAGCAGCTTGACGAGCGGACAGGGTATTGCTGAAGCTTTCTTT; CDR3 protein: CASSLTSGQGIAEAFF; V gene: TRBV5-4; D gene: TRBD1; J gene: TRBJ1-1; clone size: -
CDR3 DNA: TGTGCCAGCAGCTTTAGCGCGAACACCGGGGAGCTGTTTTTT; CDR3 protein: CASSFSANTGELFF; V gene: TRBV7-2; D gene: -; J gene: TRBJ2-2; clone size: -
CDR3 DNA: TGTGCCAGCAGCAAAGGTTCAGGGTCAGTGGGTCACTATGGCTACACCTTC; CDR3 protein: CASSKGSGSVGHYGYTF; V gene: TRBV21-1; D gene: -; J gene: TRBJ1-2; clone size: -
CDR3 DNA: TGTGCCAGCAGTACTTTGCCTAACAGGGAGGTTGATTCACCCCTCCACTTT; CDR3 protein: CASSTLPNREVDSPLHF; V gene: TRBV6-2/TRBV6-3; D gene: -; J gene: TRBJ1-6; clone size: -
CDR3 DNA: TGTGCCAGCAGCCAAGGGGCAGGGAAAGGGTCCAATGAGCAGTTCTTC; CDR3 protein: CASSQGAGKGSNEQFF; V gene: TRBV3-1/TRBV3-2; D gene: -; J gene: TRBJ2-1; clone size: -
CDR3 DNA: TGTGCCAGCAGTTACTCGGCTCTCCGCTCAACCGGGGAGCTGTTTTTT; CDR3 protein: CASSYSALRSTGELFF; V gene: TRBV6-5; D gene: -; J gene: TRBJ2-2; clone size: -
CDR3 DNA: TGTGCCAGCAGCTTAGGCCGTGGACTAGCGGGGAATGAGCAGTTCTTC; CDR3 protein: CASSLGRGLAGNEQFF; V gene: TRBV7-3; D gene: TRBD2; J gene: TRBJ2-1; clone size: -
CDR3 DNA: TGTGCCAGTAGTAAGGGTCCAGGTGCTGGAAACACCATATATTTT; CDR3 protein: CASSKGPGAGNTIYF; V gene: TRBV19; D gene: -; J gene: TRBJ1-3; clone size: few
CDR3 DNA: TGTGCCAGCAGTATGACGATTGAAGCTTTCTTT; CDR3 protein: CASSMTIEAFF; V gene: TRBV6-2/TRBV6-3; D gene: -; J gene: TRBJ1-1; clone size: -
CDR3 DNA: TGTGCCAGCAGCCAAGTCCGAACTAGCGGGAGTGGTACGCAGTATTTT; CDR3 protein: CASSQVRTSGSGTQYF; V gene: TRBV14; D gene: TRBD2; J gene: TRBJ2-3; clone size: -
CDR3 DNA: TGTGCCAGCAGTTCTCTTGGGACAGTCTCTGGAAACACCATATATTTT; CDR3 protein: CASSSLGTVSGNTIYF; V gene: TRBV28; D gene: TRBD1; J gene: TRBJ1-3; clone size: few
CDR3 DNA: TGTGCTAGTGGTTTGTCGGTCCCTCAGACCGGGGAGCTGTTTTTT; CDR3 protein: CASGLSVPQTGELFF; V gene: TRBV12-5; D gene: -; J gene: TRBJ2-2; clone size: -
CDR3 DNA: TGTGCCAGCAGCCCCTTAGCGAGTAGGGAAGAGACCCAGTACTTC; CDR3 protein: CASSPLASREETQYF; V gene: TRBV7-7; D gene: -; J gene: TRBJ2-5; clone size: -
CDR3 DNA: TGCGCCAGCAGGGTAACAGGTAGTTTCACAGATACGCAGTATTTT; CDR3 protein: CASRVTGSFTDTQYF; V gene: TRBV5-1; D gene: -; J gene: TRBJ2-3; clone size: -
CDR3 DNA: TGTGCCAGTAGTATTTCGGGGGGGAGCCCAAATGAGCAGTTCTTC; CDR3 protein: CASSISGGSPNEQFF; V gene: TRBV19; D gene: TRBD2; J gene: TRBJ2-1; clone size: -